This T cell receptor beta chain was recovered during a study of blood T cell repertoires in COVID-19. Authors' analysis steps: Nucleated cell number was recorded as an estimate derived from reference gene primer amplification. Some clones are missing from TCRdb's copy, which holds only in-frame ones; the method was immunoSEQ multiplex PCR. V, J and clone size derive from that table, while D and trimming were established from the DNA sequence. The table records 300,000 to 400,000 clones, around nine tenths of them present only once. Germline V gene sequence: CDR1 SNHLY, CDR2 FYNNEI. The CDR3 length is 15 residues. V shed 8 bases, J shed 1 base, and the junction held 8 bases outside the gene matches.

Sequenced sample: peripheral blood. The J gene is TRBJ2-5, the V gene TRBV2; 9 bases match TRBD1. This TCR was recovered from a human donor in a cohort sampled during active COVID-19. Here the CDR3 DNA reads TGTGCCAGCCGGTGGACAGGGGTTGGCCAAGAGACCCAGTACTTC. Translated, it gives CASRWTGVGQETQYF.